One and the same sample provided the 26 T cell receptor beta chains below, sequenced in a study of regulatory T cells in long-lasting Graves disease. As for time point: newly diagnosed GD, antithyroid drugs for less than 3 months. Preparation of the TCR library used RNA extracted from PBMCs. Construction of TCR beta libraries relied on iRepertoire HTBI primers and on Arm-PCR targeting CDR3 regions. TCRdb recomputed calls from the multiplex PCR reads with MiXCR, one row per CDR3 protein. The data show approximately 540,000 distinct CDR3 sequences, around 12% seen once. The same sample was also used in a study of T cells in Graves' hyperthyroidism and ophthalmopathy.

The starting material was peripheral blood mononuclear cells (PBMCs), obtained at new diagnosis, from a patient treated with antithyroid drugs. The receptors stem from a woman younger than 45 with Graves disease.

J is TRBJ2-3 and V is TRBV11-2; possibly TRBD2 for D (5 bases). Germline loops: CDR1 SGHAT, CDR2 FQNNGV. V was cut by 2 bases and J by 0 bases, with 9 bases left in between. The CDR3 runs to 15 residues. CDR3 nucleotide sequence: TGTGCCAGCAGCTTAACGGACTGGAGCACAGATACGCAGTATTTT. This gives the protein CASSLTDWSTDTQYF.

The sample holds many counts of this clonotype. The rearrangement uses TRBV20-1 and TRBJ1-5; D remains unclear. Trimming pared 3 bases from V and 2 bases from J, leaving 17 bases between. CDR3 length equals 16 residues. CDR1 and CDR2 from the germline V gene are DFQATT and SNEGSKA (reference sequence). CDR3 residues: CSASPGGSPGNQPQHF. The CDR3 DNA sequence: TGCAGTGCTAGTCCGGGCGGGTCTCCCGGCAATCAGCCCCAGCATTTT.

This clonotype came up many times. The V gene is TRBV4-2, the J gene TRBJ2-7; 7 positions agree with TRBD1. The CDR3 has 16 amino acids. V shed 4 bases and J 7 bases; nucleotides not matched to a gene: 16. Looked up from germline, CDR1 is LGHNA and CDR2 is YNFKEQ. The CDR3 nucleotides are TGTGCCAGCAGCCCCCAGGCCGGACAGGAACGTAGTGAGCAGTACTTC. As protein: CASSPQAGQERSEQYF.

V gene TRBV18 combines with J gene TRBJ1-2; 12 bases match TRBD1. V lost 4 bases to trimming and J lost 0 bases; unmatched junction nucleotides: 15. CDR1 KGHSH and CDR2 LQKENI come from the germline V gene. The CDR3 sequence is 20 residues long. The CDR3 region has the DNA TGTGCCAGCTCACGGGGACAGGGGGCCTCATCGAAAAAGGCTAACTATGGCTACACCTTC. Protein product: CASSRGQGASSKKANYGYTF.

About this clonotype: With a much larger clone just one base away, this may be a read error. Without the conserved terminal phenylalanine or tryptophan, this CDR3 likely stems from a read error. The chain joins TRBV6-1 to TRBJ1-6, with 7 bases lining up with TRBD1. Trimming took 7 bases from V and 7 from J; bases not matched to a gene: 7. Germline V CDR1 and CDR2: MNHNS, SASEGT. This CDR3 has 14 residues. The CDR3 region is CASTLRDSNSPLHS. In DNA, the CDR3 is TGTGCCAGCACTCTTCGGGACAGCAATTCACCCCTCCACTCT.

At least ten counts were recorded for this clonotype. An end of the junction does not agree with germline; a read error may underlie this. The V gene is TRBV12-3 or TRBV12-4, the J gene TRBJ1-2, with D maybe TRBD1 (5 bases). This CDR3 has 14 amino acids. The CDR3 sequence: CASSLRGSSSSGAF. CDR3 nucleotides: TGTGCCAGCAGTTTGAGGGGCAGCTCTTCTTCCGGGGCGTTC.

The sample holds many counts of this clonotype. The gene calls are TRBV2 and TRBJ2-5; D not resolved. The CDR3 runs to 13 residues. Deletions cut 3 bases from V and 4 bases from J, with 9 bases between. CDR1 and CDR2 from the germline V gene are SNHLY and FYNNEI. The CDR3 sequence: CASSDLARETQYF. CDR3 sequence (DNA): TGTGCCAGCAGTGATTTGGCGAGAGAGACCCAGTACTTC.

This clonotype has just a few counts. The V and J genes are TRBV19 and TRBJ2-7; D remains ambiguous. The CDR3 covers 13 residues. Germline V CDR1 and CDR2: LNHDA, SQIVND (reference sequence). Trimming pared 1 base from V and 5 bases from J, leaving 9 bases between. The chain's CDR3 is CASSIGVRDEQYF. The CDR3 DNA reads TGTGCCAGTAGTATAGGTGTACGTGACGAGCAGTACTTC.

Only a few counts were recorded for this clonotype. The CDR3 loop is CASSYGNNREQFF. The CDR3 DNA follows: TGTGCCAGCAGCTACGGGAATAACAGGGAGCAGTTCTTC. The rearrangement joins TRBV6-5 to TRBJ2-1; D tentatively reads TRBD1 or TRBD2 (5 bases each). Trimming removed 6 bases from V and 10 bases from J, with 16 bases in between. Germline V gene sequence: CDR1 MNHEY, CDR2 SVGAGI. The CDR3 runs to 13 residues.

As to this clonotype: A single base separates this from a much larger clone, so it may be a read error. The genes are TRBV20-1 and TRBJ2-7; a weak D match, TRBD2 (5 bases). CDR3 size: 13 residues. Germline CDR1 is DFQATT and CDR2 is SNEGSKA (reference sequence). CDR3 nucleotides: TGCAGTGCTAGTCCCGGGGTCCGCTACGATCAGTACTTC. It is translated as CSASPGVRYDQYF.

This clonotype was found many times. The rearrangement uses TRBV6-2 or TRBV6-3 and TRBJ2-3; unclear D gene. V was trimmed by 7 bases and J by 4 bases, leaving 12 bases between them. Germline CDR1 and CDR2: MNHEY and SVGEGT. This CDR3 has 13 residues. The CDR3 DNA follows: TGTGCCAGCACCCCGCCAGGCGCAGATACGCAGTATTTT. This encodes CASTPPGADTQYF.

This clonotype has a count of ten or more. V and J are TRBV3-1 and TRBJ2-3; the D gene is possibly TRBD1 (6 bases). Germline values: CDR1 LGHDT, CDR2 YNNKEL (reference sequence). CDR3 size: 13 residues. V shed 7 bases and J shed 5 bases, with 13 bases lying between them. The CDR3 bases are TGTGCCAGCAACTACAGGGTAGGAGATACGCAGTATTTT. Protein sequence: CASNYRVGDTQYF.

This clonotype has more than one count but fewer than ten. Relative to the germline gene, one junction end is altered; a read error may explain this. V is TRBV11-2 and J is TRBJ2-3; 14 bases fit TRBD2. CDR3 length: 15 amino acids. Germline CDR1 and CDR2: SGHAT and FQNNGV. The chain's CDR3 is CVSSLGLAGADTQYF. The CDR3 nucleotides read TGTGTCAGCAGCTTGGGACTAGCGGGAGCAGATACGCAGTATTTT. Variable domain in full (rest from reference TRBV11-2 and TRBJ2-3): EAGVAQSPRYKIIEKRQSVAFWCNPISGHATLYWYQQILGQGPKLLIQFQNNGVVDDSQLPKDRFSAERLKGVDSTLKIQPAKLEDSAVYLCVSSLGLAGADTQYFGPGTRLTVL.

About this clonotype: Only one base separates this from a far larger clonotype, so it likely reflects a read error. The CDR3 carries no conserved terminal phenylalanine or tryptophan, so it likely arises from a read error. The chain has TRBV7-9 and TRBJ2-5; 14 bases are shared with TRBD2. This CDR3 has 18 residues. The V segment lost 1 base and the J segment 5 bases; nucleotides outside the gene matches: 9. Germline CDR1 is SEHNR and CDR2 is FQNEAQ (reference sequence). Here the CDR3 DNA reads TGTGCCAGCAGCTTAGGAGGACTAGCGGGAGGAGGGGGGGAGACCCAGTACCTC. Translation: CASSLGGLAGGGGETQYL.

This clonotype was observed at least ten times. One junction end does not reproduce the germline sequence, and a read error may be involved. The chain is built from TRBV2 and TRBJ2-7; perhaps D is TRBD1 or TRBD2 (5 bases each). CDR3 length equals 14 residues. Germline loops: CDR1 SNHLY, CDR2 FYNNEI. The CDR3 protein is CASSQGASSYEQYF. The CDR3 DNA reads as TGCGCCAGCAGCCAAGGGGCTAGCTCTTACGAGCAGTACTTC.

This clonotype showed up many times. The rearrangement links TRBV2 to TRBJ2-7; D not resolved. Germline assignment: CDR1 SNHLY and CDR2 FYNNEI. V dropped 2 bases and J dropped 2 bases, with 10 bases sitting between them. The CDR3 covers 14 residues. CDR3 sequence reads: CASSELGFAYEQYF. CDR3 coding DNA: TGTGCCAGCAGTGAATTGGGGTTCGCCTACGAGCAGTACTTC.

In regard to this clonotype: Being one base from a much bigger clone, this may be a read error. The V call is TRBV25-1, the J call TRBJ2-5, with TRBD2 matching over 8 bases. The CDR3 consists of 22 residues. The trim removed 5 bases at V and 11 bases at J, leaving 37 bases unmatched. The V gene's germline CDR1 is MGHDK and CDR2 SYGVNS. CDR3 region: CASSSYPGTSPKGVGEYNEQYF. Here the CDR3 DNA reads TGTGCCAGCAGTTCTTATCCGGGGACTAGTCCCAAGGGGGTGGGGGAATACAATGAGCAGTACTTC.

This clonotype has more than one count but fewer than ten. The CDR3 is CASSIGYGFPNTGELFF. DNA of the CDR3: TGTGCCAGTAGTATAGGGTACGGGTTTCCGAACACCGGGGAGCTGTTTTTT. The chain recombines TRBV19 with TRBJ2-2; D remains ambiguous. The CDR3 is 17 amino acids. Per the germline V gene, CDR1 is LNHDA and CDR2 is SQIVND (reference sequence). V gave up 1 base and J gave up 0 bases, with 12 bases separating them.

This clonotype was observed many times. The chain joins TRBV11-1 to TRBJ2-6, with unresolved D. Trimming shortened V by 4 bases and J by 0 bases, and 10 bases separated the two germline ends. There are 16 residues in the CDR3. The germline V gene has CDR1 SGHAT and CDR2 FQDESV (reference sequence). CDR3 region: CASSYDKSSGANVLTF. The DNA of the CDR3 is TGTGCCAGCAGCTACGACAAGAGCTCTGGGGCCAACGTCCTGACTTTC.

This clonotype was counted ten times or more. This chain links TRBV12-3 or TRBV12-4 with TRBJ1-3, with D possibly being TRBD1 (5 bases). V was shortened by 5 bases and J by 3 bases, with 17 bases between the two germline ends. The CDR3 sequence is 16 residues long. The CDR3 loop reads CASSPGPSVGGNTIYF. CDR3 DNA: TGTGCCAGCAGTCCGGGGCCGAGTGTCGGTGGAAACACCATATATTTT.

In this sample, this clonotype turned up many times. The germline gene is not matched at one end of the junction; a read error may be the cause. The chain recombines TRBV12-3 or TRBV12-4 with TRBJ1-1; tentatively, D is TRBD1 (5 bases). CDR3 length: 15 residues. The CDR3, as DNA: TGTGCCAGCAGCCCACCCGGGACGGGGAACTCTGAAGCTTTCTTT. Its protein product is CASSPPGTGNSEAFF.

This clonotype was seen at least ten times. This CDR3 is CASTKGGGETQYF. CDR3 DNA: TGTGCCAGCACCAAGGGGGGAGGAGAGACCCAGTACTTC. This chain connects TRBV6-1 to TRBJ2-5; the D gene could be TRBD1 or TRBD2 (6 bases each). The length of the CDR3 is 13 residues. Germline V CDR1 and CDR2: MNHNS, SASEGT. V was trimmed by 7 bases and J by 4 bases, leaving 13 bases between them.

The table lists this clonotype with many counts. The J gene is TRBJ2-2, the V gene TRBV14, with D maybe TRBD1 (6 bases). With 4 bases removed from V and 0 bases from J, the gap between germline ends came to 15 bases. The length of the CDR3 is 17 residues. CDR1 is SGHDN, CDR2 FVKESK, per germline. CDR3 DNA sequence: TGTGCCAGCAGCCGGTATTTGTCAGGGGCGAACACCGGGGAGCTGTTTTTT. Its protein product is CASSRYLSGANTGELFF.

This clonotype was recorded a few times. The chain combines TRBV4-3 with TRBJ2-7; D uncertain. The V and J ends lost 0 bases and 1 base respectively, with 10 bases between them. CDR1 is LGHNA, CDR2 YSLEER, per germline. CDR3 length: 15 amino acids. CDR3 sequence (DNA): TGCGCCAGCAGCCAAGATGTGGGCTTTTCCTACGAGCAGTACTTC. It codes for CASSQDVGFSYEQYF.

This clonotype was seen repeatedly, ten times or more. The V call is TRBV2, the J call TRBJ1-1; no clear D gene. CDR1 is SNHLY, CDR2 FYNNEI, per germline. This CDR3 has 14 residues. Trimming took 8 bases from V and 2 from J, leaving 15 bases between them. The CDR3 here is CASSRALTNTEAFF. The CDR3 nucleotides are TGTGCCAGCTCAAGGGCCCTAACTAACACTGAAGCTTTCTTT. The full variable domain, in which reference TRBV2 and TRBJ1-1 provide the parts outside the CDR3, is EPEVTQTPSHQVTQMGQEVILRCVPISNHLYFYWYRQILGQKVEFLVSFYNNEISEKSEIFDDQFSVERPDGSNFTLKIRSTKLEDSAMYFCASSRALTNTEAFFGQGTRLTVV.

The chain uses TRBV5-5 and TRBJ1-5, with D perhaps TRBD1 (6 bases). The CDR3 consists of 15 residues. Per germline, CDR1 SGHKS and CDR2 YYEKEE (reference sequence). Trimming stripped 4 bases from V and 5 bases from J, with 16 bases between. This CDR3 reads CASSLLTGRDQPQHF. CDR3 in DNA: TGTGCCAGCAGCCTCCTTACAGGGAGAGATCAGCCCCAGCATTTT.